What follows are 23 T cell receptor beta chains derived from one specimen sequenced in a study of T-cell reconstitution after alpha-beta-depleted transplantation in children. Unique molecular identifiers were used in preparing the TCRbeta library. A single record per CDR3 protein comes from TCRdb applying MiXCR to the PCR reads. The profile shows about 360,000 distinct CDR3 sequences, about 14% of them singletons. The material sequenced was PBMCs, taken from the stem cell graft. These receptors were obtained from a human donor who donated a stem cell graft to a child with Fanconi anemia.

This clonotype was seen ten or more times. The chain carries TRBV12-3 or TRBV12-4 and TRBJ2-1; the D gene could be TRBD1 or TRBD2 (5 bases each). The CDR3 contains 12 residues. The ends were cut back, 4 bases at V and 8 bases at J, with 9 bases in the middle. CDR3 in DNA: TGTGCCAGCAGTTCGAGGGGTGATGAGCAGTTCTTC. It translates to CASSSRGDEQFF.

This clonotype was counted a few times. The V call is TRBV28, the J call TRBJ1-5; D not certain. CDR3 length: 15 residues. V gave up 6 bases and J gave up 1 base, with 13 bases separating them. CDR1 and CDR2 from the germline V gene are MDHEN and SYDVKM. The CDR3 region is CASSPAGLSNQPQHF. CDR3 nucleotides: TGTGCCAGCAGCCCAGCAGGTTTAAGCAATCAGCCCCAGCATTTT.

This clonotype was seen repeatedly, ten times or more. This chain links TRBV12-3 or TRBV12-4 with TRBJ1-6; D gene uncertain. V was pared by 7 bases and J by 10 bases, with 20 bases between. The CDR3 runs 15 residues. In DNA form, the CDR3 reads TGTGCCAGCACCTCGAACCCCTTGACGGGGTCACCCCTCCACTTT. Its protein product is CASTSNPLTGSPLHF.

In this sample, this clonotype turned up a few times. This sequence joins TRBV2 and TRBJ1-5, with D uncertain. Per the germline V gene, CDR1 is SNHLY and CDR2 is FYNNEI. The CDR3 length is 14 residues. V lost 4 bases to trimming and J lost 4 bases, with 11 bases between them. The CDR3 DNA follows: TGTGCCAGCAGTGCTCTCTCCGGGAATCAGCCCCAGCATTTT. This sequence encodes CASSALSGNQPQHF.

In DNA, the CDR3 is TGTGCCATCAGTGAGTCGGTAGGCGGAGAGACCCAGTACTTC. This sequence encodes CAISESVGGETQYF. The genes are TRBV10-3 and TRBJ2-5; D is uncertain. This CDR3 is built from 14 residues. Deletions cut 0 bases from V and 4 bases from J, with 9 bases between. Looked up from germline, CDR1 is ENHRY and CDR2 is SYGVKD.

This clonotype was recorded a few times. V and J are TRBV7-2 and TRBJ1-1; tentatively, D is TRBD1 (5 bases). In germline, CDR1 is SGHTA, CDR2 FQGNSA. The CDR3 runs to 15 residues. Between the trimmed V and J ends, which lost 2 bases and 0 bases, there was a span of 10 bases. The CDR3 region is CASSLSGRVNTEAFF. Written as DNA, the CDR3 is TGTGCCAGCAGCTTAAGCGGCAGGGTGAACACTGAAGCTTTCTTT.

CDR3 DNA: TGCAGTGCCCACCGTTGGGGGCAAGAGACCCAGTACTTC. It yields the protein CSAHRWGQETQYF. The chain combines TRBV20-1 with TRBJ2-5; the D call may be TRBD1 or TRBD2 (5 bases each). CDR3 length: 13 amino acids. Between the trimmed V and J ends, which lost 6 bases and 2 bases, there was a span of 13 bases. Germline V CDR1 and CDR2: DFQATT, SNEGSKA (reference sequence).

The chain has TRBV6-1 and TRBJ1-1; the D gene is possibly TRBD1 (5 bases). This CDR3 spans 14 amino acids. Germline V lookup: CDR1 MNHNS, CDR2 SASEGT. The V end lost 8 bases, the J end lost 1 base, and 14 bases lay between the germline ends. CDR3 region: CASRIGGPNTEAFF. The CDR3 coding sequence is TGTGCCAGCCGAATCGGGGGTCCGAACACTGAAGCTTTCTTT.

The chain links TRBV24-1 to TRBJ2-5; 7 nucleotides align to TRBD1. V lost 1 base, J lost 4 bases, and 8 bases stayed unmatched. CDR1 and CDR2 from the germline V gene are KGHDR and SFDVKD. CDR3 size: 16 residues. CDR3 amino acids: CATSDFQQGRGETQYF. The CDR3 coding sequence is TGTGCCACCAGTGATTTTCAACAGGGGAGAGGAGAGACCCAGTACTTC.

In this sample, this clonotype turned up a few times. V gene TRBV12-3 or TRBV12-4 combines with J gene TRBJ1-5; the match to TRBD1 covers 10 bases. With V trimmed by 1 base and J by 6 bases, 0 bases remained unmatched. This CDR3 comprises 14 residues. The CDR3 is CASSLGDRGQPQHF. The CDR3 nucleotides read TGTGCCAGCAGTTTAGGGGACAGGGGTCAGCCCCAGCATTTT.

The gene calls are TRBV12-3 or TRBV12-4 and TRBJ2-1, with TRBD2 identical over 10 bases. V dropped 5 bases and J dropped 11; count of bases not matched to a gene: 12. The CDR3 runs to 15 residues. This CDR3 is CASSRNSGGLHKQFF. The CDR3 DNA reads as TGTGCCAGCAGTCGAAATAGCGGGGGGCTCCATAAGCAGTTCTTC.

The chain employs TRBV29-1 and TRBJ1-1; D remains ambiguous. V lost 1 base to trimming and J lost 1 base, with 16 bases between them. The CDR3 loop spans 16 amino acids. Looked up from germline, CDR1 is SQVTM and CDR2 is ANQGSEA. The CDR3: CSVEVNPPGRNTEAFF. The CDR3 DNA follows: TGCAGCGTTGAAGTAAATCCTCCAGGCAGGAACACTGAAGCTTTCTTT.

This clonotype showed up many times. V and J are TRBV7-9 and TRBJ1-5; unclear D gene. Germline values: CDR1 SEHNR, CDR2 FQNEAQ (reference sequence). Trimming pared 5 bases from V and 0 bases from J, leaving 5 bases between. The CDR3 runs to 13 residues. The CDR3 region has the DNA TGTGCCAGCAGCGGGGATAGCAATCAGCCCCAGCATTTT. Its protein product is CASSGDSNQPQHF.

The chain uses TRBV20-1 and TRBJ2-1; 8 nucleotides agree with TRBD2. Trimming removed 4 bases from V and 10 bases from J; junction bases left unmatched: 15. The CDR3 has 15 amino acids. Germline V gives CDR1 DFQATT, CDR2 SNEGSKA (reference sequence). CDR3 coding DNA: TGCAGTGCTATCCATACGGGGGGGCCCGCTTACGAGCAGTTCTTC. Residues: CSAIHTGGPAYEQFF.

This clonotype was counted between two and nine times. This chain connects TRBV20-1 to TRBJ2-2, with 9 bases lining up with TRBD2. The CDR3 extends over 13 amino acids. CDR1 and CDR2 from the germline V gene are DFQATT and SNEGSKA (reference sequence). Losses at the gene ends were 3 bases for V and 7 bases for J; bases not matched to a gene: 3. The CDR3 coding sequence is TGCAGTGCTAGGCATAGCGGGGGCGGGGAGCTGTTTTTT. Translated: CSARHSGGGELFF.

There are many counts of this clonotype. This rearrangement joins TRBV11-2 to TRBJ1-1, with D tentatively TRBD1 (5 bases). Per germline, CDR1 SGHAT and CDR2 FQNNGV. This CDR3 has 15 amino acids. The V and J ends lost 0 bases and 5 bases respectively, with 13 bases between them. CDR3 amino acids: CASSLERIGGTEAFF. DNA for the CDR3: TGTGCCAGCAGCTTAGAGCGTATTGGGGGGACTGAAGCTTTCTTT.

Many counts were recorded for this clonotype. The CDR3 coding sequence is TGCAGTGCTAGGGAACTCCGGGTGGACTATGGCTACACCTTC. Translation: CSARELRVDYGYTF. This rearrangement joins TRBV20-1 to TRBJ1-2, with D uncertain. Trimming left V 3 bases short and J 3 bases short, with 14 bases between. In germline, CDR1 is DFQATT, CDR2 SNEGSKA (reference sequence). This CDR3 region has 14 residues.

This clonotype was found many times. V gene TRBV13 combines with J gene TRBJ1-1; a possible D gene is TRBD1 (5 bases). Germline CDR1 is PRHDT and CDR2 is FYEKMQ (reference sequence). The CDR3 covers 14 residues. V lost 2 bases to trimming and J lost 8 bases, with 15 bases between them. CDR3 in DNA: TGTGCCAGCAGCTTATGGGGGAGGGAGGAAGAAGCTTTCTTT. Its protein product is CASSLWGREEEAFF.

There are a few counts of this clonotype. The chain has TRBV20-1 and TRBJ1-4; 9 positions agree with TRBD1. The J segment lost 8 bases and the V segment lost 6 bases, leaving 10 bases of the junction unmatched. The CDR3 covers 14 residues. The germline V gene encodes CDR1 DFQATT and CDR2 SNEGSKA (reference sequence). The chain's CDR3 is CSAPPAQGAEKLFF. CDR3 nucleotides: TGCAGTGCCCCACCAGCACAGGGGGCAGAAAAACTGTTTTTT.

The sample holds a few counts of this clonotype. The chain recombines TRBV7-6 with TRBJ1-3, with unresolved D. The germline gives CDR1 SGHVS, CDR2 FNYEAQ. Trimming removed 1 base at V and 2 bases at J, with 6 bases between. This CDR3 has 14 amino acids. The CDR3 sequence: CASSLENPGNTIYF. The CDR3 DNA reads as TGTGCCAGCAGCTTAGAGAATCCTGGAAACACCATATATTTT.

Here the CDR3 reads CASSLFKRPGELFF. CDR3 DNA: TGTGCCAGCAGCTTATTCAAAAGGCCCGGGGAGCTGTTTTTT. The J gene is TRBJ2-2, the V gene TRBV11-2; D is unresolved. The CDR3 extends over 14 amino acids. V was shortened by 2 bases and J by 6 bases, with 10 bases between the two germline ends. Per the germline V gene, CDR1 is SGHAT and CDR2 is FQNNGV. Variable domain in full (rest from reference TRBV11-2 and TRBJ2-2): EAGVAQSPRYKIIEKRQSVAFWCNPISGHATLYWYQQILGQGPKLLIQFQNNGVVDDSQLPKDRFSAERLKGVDSTLKIQPAKLEDSAVYLCASSLFKRPGELFFGEGSRLTVL.

This clonotype was seen a few times. The genes are TRBV7-2 and TRBJ2-3; unclear D gene. The CDR3 is 13 amino acids. V lost 0 bases, J lost 7 bases, and 8 bases lay in between. Germline V gene data show CDR1 as SGHTA and CDR2 as FQGNSA. CDR3 amino acids: CASSLARRNTQYF. Here the CDR3 DNA reads TGTGCCAGCAGCTTAGCACGACGGAATACGCAGTATTTT.

This clonotype was detected a few times. The rearrangement uses TRBV20-1 and TRBJ2-3, with TRBD2 identical over 11 bases. V lost 7 bases and J lost 1; bases outside the gene matches: 4. The CDR3 spans 14 residues. The germline V gene has CDR1 DFQATT and CDR2 SNEGSKA (reference sequence). CDR3 amino acids: CSGPGLAGTDTQYF. CDR3 nucleotides: TGCAGTGGGCCGGGACTAGCGGGCACAGATACGCAGTATTTT.